This TCR beta chain was identified during a study of human T cells and chemical hapten exposure. The V gene lost 5 bases and the J gene lost 3 bases, with 15 bases spanning the gap. The CDR3 contains 15 residues. TCRdb passed the RACE reads through MiXCR, listing each CDR3 protein once. The table records 11,000 to 15,000 distinct CDR3 sequences, about 16% of them present only once. As for time point: patch test 1, 2 weeks after DPC sensitization. Treatment defined: therapeutic diphenylcyclopropenone sensitization with weekly scalp DPC. General study findings and limits: TCRs whose frequency exceeded 1 in 1000 remained the same following DPC sensitization.

This clonotype was recorded many times. Its matching antigen is unknown. The V and J genes are TRBV12-3 or TRBV12-4 and TRBJ2-3; maybe TRBD2 (5 bases). Sample: whole blood, taken in connection with sensitization to the hapten diphenylcyclopropenone (DPC). The TCR was taken from a woman in her 30s with alopecia areata. Some clones in this sample may be carry-over from other donors' samples. In DNA, the CDR3 is TGTGCCAGCAGTCCCTTCACGACGGGAACAGATACGCAGTATTTT. It yields the protein CASSPFTTGTDTQYF.